This T cell receptor beta chain was sequenced for a study of T cells in Graves' hyperthyroidism and ophthalmopathy. RNA transcripts were the template for amplifying TCR beta CDR3 regions. An initial round of RT-PCR targeting the TCR CDR3 relied on the HTBI primer set. TCRdb fed the multiplex PCR reads into MiXCR, producing one record per CDR3 protein. Of 600,000 to 750,000 distinct CDR3 sequences detected, roughly 17% appear once; the ten largest clones hold 15% to 19%. Between the trimmed V and J ends, which lost 8 bases and 7 bases, there was a span of 18 bases. The CDR3 length is 13 residues. The germline gives CDR1 SQVTM, CDR2 ANQGSEA. This clonotype was detected many times. Its specificity is unknown. Study findings and constraints: Ophthalmopathy was identified by the model a median 6.5 months ahead of onset. In the blood, most expanded thyroid clonotypes above 0.001 appeared as well.

Source material for PBMCs was less than 12 ml fresh peripheral blood. This sequence was found in a man aged 50-60 years with Graves' hyperthyroidism. Source material: blood. The rearrangement links TRBV29-1 to TRBJ2-1; perhaps D is TRBD1 or TRBD2 (5 bases each). The CDR3 region is CSLTQGPRNEQFF. CDR3 DNA: TGCAGCCTTACTCAGGGACCTCGGAATGAGCAGTTCTTC.